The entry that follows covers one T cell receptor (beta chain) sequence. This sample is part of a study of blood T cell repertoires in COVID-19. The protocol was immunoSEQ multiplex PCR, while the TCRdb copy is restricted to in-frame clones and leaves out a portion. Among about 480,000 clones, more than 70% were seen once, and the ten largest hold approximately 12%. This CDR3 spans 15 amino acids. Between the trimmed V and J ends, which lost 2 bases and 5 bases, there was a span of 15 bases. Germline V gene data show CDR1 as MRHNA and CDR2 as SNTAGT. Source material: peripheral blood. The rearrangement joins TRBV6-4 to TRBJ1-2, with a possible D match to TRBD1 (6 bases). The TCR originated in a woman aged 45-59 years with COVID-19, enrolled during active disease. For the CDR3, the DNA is TGTGCCAGCAGTGACAGGCCAGGGCAGGGGTATGGCTACACCTTC. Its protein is CASSDRPGQGYGYTF.